These 4 T cell receptor beta chains originate from one sample sequenced in a study of chemoradiotherapy in HPV16-positive cancers. The assay was immunoSEQ multiplex PCR, and TCRdb's table has in-frame clones only and misses some. The sample yields approximately 8,200 clones, roughly 80% seen once. Sequenced material: blood, taken from a patient who underwent chemoradiotherapy. The receptors originated from a human donor with HPV-associated anogenital cancer.

The rearrangement links TRBV11-2 to TRBJ2-2; no definite D call. This CDR3 spans 12 amino acids. The V gene's germline CDR1 is SGHAT and CDR2 FQNNGV. V was clipped by 5 bases and J by 5 bases, with 6 bases between them. The CDR3 nucleotides read TGTGCCAGCAGCCAGGAAACCGGGGAGCTGTTTTTT. This encodes CASSQETGELFF.

This chain uses TRBV19 with TRBJ1-1, with D uncertain. This CDR3 contains 15 residues. Germline V CDR1 and CDR2: LNHDA, SQIVND (reference sequence). Trimming pared 2 bases from V and 0 bases from J, leaving 10 bases between. CDR3 sequence (DNA): TGTGCCAGTAGTATAATCGGGTCCATGAACACTGAAGCTTTCTTT. This codes for CASSIIGSMNTEAFF.

V is TRBV7-9 and J is TRBJ2-2; the D is unclear. Germline V CDR1 and CDR2: SEHNR, FQNEAQ (reference sequence). There are 13 residues in the CDR3. Trimming took 3 bases from V and 5 from J, leaving 7 bases between them. CDR3: CASSLTSTGELFF. CDR3 nucleotide sequence: TGTGCCAGCAGCTTGACTTCGACCGGGGAGCTGTTTTTT.

This clone came up once. V usage is TRBV19 and J usage is TRBJ1-4; D unclear. V was clipped by 3 bases and J by 4 bases, with 18 bases between them. The germline V gene has CDR1 LNHDA and CDR2 SQIVND (reference sequence). CDR3 size: 17 residues. The CDR3, as DNA: TGTGCCAGTAGTATCTTACCTTCGGCCAAACTTAATGAAAAACTGTTTTTT. It specifies CASSILPSAKLNEKLFF.